These 5 T cell receptor beta chains came from one sample sequenced in a study of T-cell reconstitution after alpha-beta-depleted transplantation in children. The TCRbeta library was prepared with unique molecular identifiers. TCRdb reprocessed the PCR reads via MiXCR and lists one record per CDR3 protein. The table records 200,000 to 250,000 distinct CDR3 sequences, around 25% of them present only once. The sample here was PBMCs, mostly from graft donor cells, taken 360 days after TCRalphabeta/CD19-depleted stem cell transplant. These receptors originate from a female patient aged 2-9 years who had a stem cell transplant for congenital amegakaryocytic thrombocytopenia, so the T cells may come from the graft donor.

V and J are TRBV19 and TRBJ2-1, with a possible D match to TRBD2 (6 bases). The CDR3 runs to 12 residues. The germline V gene encodes CDR1 LNHDA and CDR2 SQIVND (reference sequence). Trimming took 10 bases from V and 9 from J, leaving 16 bases between them. CDR3 nucleotides: TGTGCCACGGCAAACAAGGGAGGTGAGCAGTTCTTC. It encodes CATANKGGEQFF.

The rearrangement links TRBV28 to TRBJ2-3; D possibly corresponds to TRBD1 (6 bases). Trimming shortened V by 6 bases and J by 2 bases, and 21 bases separated the two germline ends. The CDR3 totals 17 residues. Looked up from germline, CDR1 is MDHEN and CDR2 is SYDVKM. The CDR3 DNA reads TGTGCCAGCAGCTCACTTGGCCTCTCAGGGGACACAGATACGCAGTATTTT. Its protein is CASSSLGLSGDTDTQYF.

This clonotype was seen repeatedly, ten times or more. This chain connects TRBV20-1 to TRBJ2-1; D possibly matches TRBD1 or TRBD2 (5 bases each). Per the germline V gene, CDR1 is DFQATT and CDR2 is SNEGSKA (reference sequence). V was trimmed by 6 bases and J by 10 bases, leaving 16 bases between them. The length of the CDR3 is 12 residues. This CDR3 is CSARKSRDEQFF. In DNA, the CDR3 is TGCAGTGCAAGAAAATCCCGGGACGAGCAGTTCTTC.

This clonotype appeared a few times. This chain joins TRBV29-1 and TRBJ2-7; TRBD2 agrees at 10 bases. The junction had 12 bases not matched to a gene; V was cut back by 7 bases and J by 6 bases. This CDR3 contains 14 residues. Looked up from germline, CDR1 is SQVTM and CDR2 is ANQGSEA. The CDR3 spells CSAGQLAGASEQYF. The DNA for the CDR3 is TGCAGCGCCGGGCAGCTAGCGGGAGCTTCCGAGCAGTACTTC.

This rearrangement joins TRBV20-1 to TRBJ1-1; D gene uncertain. Germline values: CDR1 DFQATT, CDR2 SNEGSKA (reference sequence). The CDR3 spans 13 residues. V was shortened by 2 bases and J by 0 bases, with 7 bases between the two germline ends. The CDR3 sequence is CSARKSVNTEAFF. The CDR3 bases are TGCAGTGCTAGAAAATCTGTGAACACTGAAGCTTTCTTT.